This T cell receptor (beta chain) was profiled in a study of shared clonotypes between healthy human individuals (dated by TCRdb to 2020 to 2022). Background on the whole study: Two women and a few men aged 18 to 49 years were included in the cohort. Leukapheresis yielded between about 0.8 and 9.5 billion PBMCs per donor. Libraries were prepared and TCR repertoires were sequenced by different laboratories using diverse techniques, in order to increase sequencing depth and limit assay-specific biases. For each donor, CD4 naive and CD4 memory were each given three plates, CD8 naive was given two plates, and CD8 memory was given one plate. To estimate repertoire size and how much clonotype sharing occurs between individuals, the study deeply sequenced the blood TCR repertoires of five healthy adults.

Using the deep immunoSEQ assay, TCR CDR3 regions were amplified from genomic DNA by multiplex PCR. Extracted genomic DNA from each cell subset was spread evenly across all wells of several immunoSEQ 96-well plates, with each plate serving as a replicate. For sorted subsets, each replicate PCR was loaded with approximately 0.2 ug genomic DNA, equivalent to roughly 30,000 T cell genomes. Purified libraries were quantified with a Qubit 3.0 fluorometer, sized on a Bioanalyzer 2100, and re-quantified with the KAPA Library Quantification kit. Each immunoSEQ 96-well plate was sequenced on its own single-read 150-cycle Illumina NextSeq 550 flow cell. The original methods were these. The immunoSEQ output contained only junctional sequences without quality scores, so filtering could not match that applied to full-length reads. Sequences were annotated with PyIR, a Python wrapper for IgBLAST v1.9, and V/J genes and CDR3 were assigned using IMGT germline references. Reads were filtered out if the reads had weak V/J assignments (E-value above 1e-6), no CDR3, stop codons, out-of-frame junctions, or ambiguous translated residues. V3J clonotypes were defined as sequences sharing the same inferred V gene, J gene, and CDR3 amino acid sequence. The percentage overlap between two repertoires was calculated by dividing the number of shared unique clonotypes by the size of the smaller repertoire. RTK rarefaction, the Chao1 estimator, and Recon v2.1 estimates of unobserved clonotypes were used to assess repertoire richness. For all TCRbeta clonotypes obtained by the gDNA method from four donors, generation probabilities were computed with OLGA. This is the immuneACCESS table as TCRdb keeps it, with only in-frame sequences that have V and J called. A part of the clones is gone; compared with another copy, unresolved V genes explain less than half, and the rest is unexplained. Clonal size and the V and J genes are those of that table, whereas D and trimming came from the DNA. The table for this sample lists around 1.1 million clones; roughly 77% of them were counted only once. The top ten constitute 0.89% of the sample.

As to this clone: Its antigen specificity is not known. There are no base qualities to consult, and no much larger clone falls within one base.

The paper as a whole reports these results and caveats: Naive subsets generally had larger estimated clonotype richness than memory subsets. The genetic and exposure-history diversity represented was limited by the small number of donors. Based on pairwise subsampling, the degree of clonotype sharing among donors was expected to be affected by sequencing depth. Across a few donors, about 5.2% of naive CD4, approximately 4% of naive CD8, 2.3% of memory CD4, and 0.4% of memory CD8 clonotypes were shared. Sampling was restricted to blood, and TCR repertoires in tissue are likely to differ from TCR repertoires in blood. Clonotypes shared by all four sorted-subset donors showed higher generation probabilities than non-shared clonotypes. Even with the large sequencing depth, rarefaction of the sorted-subset datasets indicated that sequencing was incomplete.

Donors were healthy HIV-negative adults with no recently reported acute infections or vaccinations. Every donor was a Caucasian adult residing in Nashville, Tennessee, USA. CD4+ T cells were enriched by magnetic negative selection, after which naive cells were positively selected on CD45RA and the negative fraction was taken as the memory subset. After blood collection by leukapheresis, PBMCs were isolated using Ficoll-Histopaque density gradient centrifugation and then cryopreserved in the vapor phase of liquid nitrogen. Analytical flow cytometry was used to check the purity and quantity of each magnetically sorted T cell population. Each sorted fraction had its genomic DNA isolated and then quantified by UV absorbance on a Nanodrop 2000c. Counted from cysteine to phenylalanine, this CDR3 has 13 amino acids. Kept here is only the CDR3 DNA, which spans 39 bases and is read in frame from base 1. Trimming at the junction amounts to 10 bases on V and 3 bases on J, and the germline ends lie 15 bases apart. The germline V gene yields MNHEY for CDR1 and SVGAGI for CDR2.

This TCR came from a man aged 18 to 30 in good health. Some clones in this sample may be carry-over from other donors' samples. Material for sequencing was memory CD4+ T cells from PBMCs. According to the study, the label for this sample's cell subset or site signals: CD45RA-negative fraction. In this chain, TRBV6-5 is recombined with TRBJ1-1; the D gene identity is not certain. Read as DNA, the sequence is TGTGCCACCCAAACCGGGAGCTACACTGAAGCTTTCTTT. It translates as CATQTGSYTEAFF.